This T cell receptor (beta chain) was identified during a study of CD8+CD57+ T cells in acquired aplastic anemia. Genomic DNA acted as the template from which TCR beta VDJ combination and CDR3 sequence profiling were carried out. TCRdb processed the reads anew with MiXCR; each CDR3 protein has one entry. Here the sample spans 200,000 or so distinct CDR3 sequences, 64% being singletons. The CDR3 totals 13 residues. CDR1 and CDR2 from the germline V gene are DFQATT and SNEGSKA (reference sequence). Between the trimmed V and J ends, which lost 4 bases and 9 bases, there was a span of 13 bases. This clonotype was obtained from a human donor with severe aplastic anemia or a healthy control (not recorded which). The chain couples TRBV20-1 to TRBJ1-6; no reliable D call. Input material: sorted CD4+, CD8+, or CD8+CD57+ T cells (not recorded which) from PBMCs. This CDR3 reads CSAIGVPGSPLHF. CDR3 nucleotides: TGCAGTGCTATTGGGGTCCCTGGTTCACCCCTCCACTTT.